The 31 T cell receptor beta chains presented below share a single source sample, sequenced in a study of T cells after somatic rescue of genetic block. The protocol was immunoSEQ multiplex PCR, while the TCRdb copy is restricted to in-frame clones and leaves out a portion. This sample has around 57,000 clones, with about 96% found just once. The sample taken for sequencing was peripheral blood mononuclear cells (PBMCs). Every receptor here comes from a child less than two years old.

The rearrangement uses TRBV4-2 and TRBJ1-1, with 9 bases that match TRBD1. CDR1 is LGHNA, CDR2 YNFKEQ, per germline. CDR3 length: 17 residues. The V gene end was trimmed by 0 bases and the J gene end by 0 bases; junction bases not matched to a gene: 5. The CDR3 sequence is CASSQDNRGRMNTEAFF. CDR3 nucleotide sequence: TGTGCCAGCAGCCAAGATAACAGGGGGCGCATGAACACTGAAGCTTTCTTT.

The chain employs TRBV19 and TRBJ1-5; D perhaps matches TRBD1 (6 bases). Germline CDR1 reads LNHDA; CDR2 reads SQIVND (reference sequence). CDR3 size: 15 residues. Trimming left V 6 bases short and J 4 bases short, with 16 bases between. The DNA for the CDR3 is TGTGCCAGTAGCCCCCCGACAGGAGGGAATCAGCCCCAGCATTTT. Protein product: CASSPPTGGNQPQHF. The variable domain in full, with the rest retrieved from reference TRBV19 and TRBJ1-5, is DGGITQSPKYLFRKEGQNVTLSCEQNLNHDAMYWYRQDPGQGLRLIYYSQIVNDFQKGDIAEGYSVSREKKESFPLTVTSAQKNPTAFYLCASSPPTGGNQPQHFGDGTRLSIL.

The gene calls are TRBV16 and TRBJ2-1; no clear D. Trimming left V 2 bases short and J 6 bases short, with 8 bases between. The CDR3 is 13 residues long. Germline lookup yields CDR1 KGHSY and CDR2 FQNENV. The CDR3 region has the DNA TGTGCCAGCAGCCAACCAGGCCTCAATGAGCAGTTCTTC. It encodes CASSQPGLNEQFF.

As DNA, the CDR3 is TGCGCCAGCAGCCAAGTCTATCCGGGACAGGGGGAGGACACTGAAGCTTTCTTT. Its protein is CASSQVYPGQGEDTEAFF. The chain recombines TRBV4-1 with TRBJ1-1; TRBD1 matches at 11 bases. Trimming removed 1 base from V and 3 bases from J; junction bases left unmatched: 10. The CDR3 runs 18 residues. Germline assignment: CDR1 MGHRA and CDR2 YSYEKL.

The V gene is TRBV14, the J gene TRBJ2-7, with D perhaps TRBD1 (5 bases). The germline gives CDR1 SGHDN, CDR2 FVKESK. The CDR3 totals 15 residues. V was trimmed by 4 bases and J by 0 bases, leaving 13 bases between them. CDR3 loop: CASSPRAGLSYEQYF. The DNA of the CDR3 is TGTGCCAGCAGCCCCCGGGCAGGGCTCTCCTACGAGCAGTACTTC.

The chain carries TRBV11-2 and TRBJ1-1, with D perhaps matching TRBD1 (5 bases). The germline V gene has CDR1 SGHAT and CDR2 FQNNGV. The CDR3 is 14 amino acids. Trimming took off 5 bases at V and 2 bases at J, with 12 bases between the two ends. The CDR3 DNA follows: TGTGCCAGCAGCCCGGGGACGTTTAACACTGAAGCTTTCTTT. It translates to CASSPGTFNTEAFF.

V gene TRBV2 combines with J gene TRBJ1-1; D gene uncertain. Trimming stripped 0 bases from V and 7 bases from J, with 9 bases between. The V gene's germline CDR1 is SNHLY and CDR2 FYNNEI. The length of the CDR3 is 13 residues. For the CDR3, the DNA is TGTGCCAGCAGTGAAGCGCGGTCCTATGAAGCTTTCTTT. This translates into CASSEARSYEAFF.

The rearrangement links TRBV7-2 to TRBJ1-3; TRBD1 agrees at 8 bases. The J segment lost 4 bases and the V segment lost 3 bases, leaving 5 bases of the junction unmatched. Germline V gene sequence: CDR1 SGHTA, CDR2 FQGNSA. CDR3 length equals 15 residues. CDR3 amino acids: CASSLDRVSGNTIYF. The CDR3 DNA reads as TGTGCCAGCAGCTTGGACAGGGTATCCGGAAACACCATATATTTT. The whole variable domain, filled in from reference TRBV7-2 and TRBJ1-3, reads GAGVSQSPSNKVTEKGKDVELRCDPISGHTALYWYRQSLGQGLEFLIYFQGNSAPDKSGLPSDRFSAERTGGSVSTLTIQRTQQEDSAVYLCASSLDRVSGNTIYFGEGSWLTVV.

V and J are TRBV10-2 and TRBJ2-7; D is unresolved. The CDR3 runs to 14 residues. Deletions cut 4 bases from V and 2 bases from J, with 12 bases between. Germline CDR1 is WSHSY and CDR2 is SAAADI. CDR3 sequence: CASSASLVPYEQYF. CDR3 nucleotides: TGCGCCAGCAGTGCCTCCCTAGTCCCCTACGAGCAGTACTTC.

This chain uses TRBV5-5 with TRBJ1-2; D not resolved. Deletions cut 4 bases from V and 0 bases from J, with 7 bases between. This CDR3 contains 13 residues. Germline lookup yields CDR1 SGHKS and CDR2 YYEKEE (reference sequence). The DNA for the CDR3 is TGTGCCAGCAGCCAGGCTACTAACTATGGCTACACCTTC. Protein product: CASSQATNYGYTF.

With regard to this clone: The junction departs from germline at one end; a sequencing error may be responsible. The CDR3 nucleotides read TGTGCCAGCAGTTCGACAGGGGGCGCGGGACAGCCCCAGCATTTT. This encodes CASSSTGGAGQPQHF. The rearrangement links TRBV10-3 to TRBJ1-5, with 10 bases fitting TRBD1. The length of the CDR3 is 15 residues. Germline V gene lookup returns CDR1 ENHRY and CDR2 SYGVKD.

The chain links TRBV4-2 to TRBJ2-1; D unclear. The germline gives CDR1 LGHNA, CDR2 YNFKEQ. The CDR3 extends over 13 amino acids. V was cut by 6 bases and J by 7 bases, with 13 bases left in between. The CDR3 nucleotides read TGTGCCAGCAGTCGGAGAGGCGCTAATGAGCAGTTCTTC. It codes for CASSRRGANEQFF.

The chain joins TRBV23-1 to TRBJ1-5; TRBD1 is a possible D gene (5 bases). TRBV23-1 is an ORF; its function is uncertain. Trimming cost V 2 bases and J 0 bases, with 14 bases left between them. The CDR3 covers 17 residues. CDR3 sequence (DNA): TGCGCCAGCAGTCAAGTCACAGGACCCAATAGCAATCAGCCCCAGCATTTT. Protein product: CASSQVTGPNSNQPQHF.

The rearrangement links TRBV18 to TRBJ1-1, with 9 nucleotides matching TRBD1. Germline values: CDR1 KGHSH, CDR2 LQKENI. V shed 6 bases and J 2 bases; nucleotides not matched to a gene: 7. The CDR3 length is 15 residues. This CDR3 is CASSSLDRGNTEAFF. The CDR3 DNA sequence: TGTGCCAGCTCCTCCCTGGACAGGGGTAACACTGAAGCTTTCTTT.

The chain recombines TRBV5-4 with TRBJ1-1; tentatively, D is TRBD1 (5 bases). Trimming took 4 bases from V and 0 from J, leaving 10 bases between them. Germline V gene data show CDR1 as SGHNT and CDR2 as YYREEE (reference sequence). The CDR3 extends over 14 amino acids. CDR3 bases: TGTGCCAGCAGCCCGGGGACGGTGAACACTGAAGCTTTCTTT. Translating gives CASSPGTVNTEAFF.

This chain uses TRBV7-2 with TRBJ1-2; D not certain. V gave up 5 bases and J gave up 4 bases, with 8 bases separating them. Germline CDR1 reads SGHTA; CDR2 reads FQGNSA. CDR3 length: 12 amino acids. The CDR3, as DNA: TGTGCCAGCAGCCCCGGGGTCTATGGCTACACCTTC. It yields the protein CASSPGVYGYTF.

This clone was seen just once. CDR3 nucleotide sequence: TGCGCCAGCAGCTTCCCCCTTGGACAGGGGGCTGAGACCCAGTACTTC. Translated: CASSFPLGQGAETQYF. The rearrangement links TRBV5-1 to TRBJ2-5; 11 nucleotides align to TRBD1. The V and J ends lost 2 bases and 5 bases, in that order; junction bases with no gene match: 8. The V gene's germline CDR1 is SGHRS and CDR2 YFSETQ. This CDR3 is 16 amino acids long.

The chain combines TRBV12-2 with TRBJ2-4; the table's TRBD2 call for D was not verified on the DNA. TRBV12-2 is annotated as a pseudogene. The CDR3 contains 19 residues. The CDR3, as DNA: TGTGCAAGTCGCTTAGAGGGCGGGAGGGCCTCCCTAGCCAAAAACATTCAGTACTTC. Residues: CASRLEGGRASLAKNIQYF.

This chain uses TRBV7-6 with TRBJ2-5, with 7 bases that match TRBD2. V lost 4 bases, J lost 7 bases, and 12 bases stayed unmatched. The CDR3 is 15 amino acids. Germline CDR1 reads SGHVS; CDR2 reads FNYEAQ. The CDR3 sequence is CASSSLGRGTGTQYF. CDR3 coding DNA: TGTGCCAGCAGCTCCCTAGGGCGGGGGACGGGGACCCAGTACTTC.

V and J are TRBV7-2 and TRBJ2-3; no clear D. Per germline, CDR1 SGHTA and CDR2 FQGNSA. The V end was cut by 1 base, the J end by 1 base, with 6 bases between. The length of the CDR3 is 14 residues. CDR3 nucleotides: TGTGCCAGCAGCTTAGAGGCCGGCACAGATACGCAGTATTTT. Translated: CASSLEAGTDTQYF.

The rearrangement links TRBV6-5 to TRBJ1-3; 11 bases map to TRBD1. Germline V gives CDR1 MNHEY, CDR2 SVGAGI. Trimming at V came to 6 bases and at J to 5 bases, leaving 0 bases not matched to a gene. The CDR3 is 13 residues long. The chain's CDR3 is CASRDRGRNTIYF. The CDR3, as DNA: TGTGCCAGCAGGGACAGGGGGCGAAACACCATATATTTT.

The genes are TRBV12-5 and TRBJ2-7; TRBD2 matches 8 bases. V shed 5 bases and J 0 bases; nucleotides not matched to a gene: 0. CDR1 is LGHNT, CDR2 FRNRAP, per germline. This CDR3 spans 13 amino acids. The CDR3 sequence: CASGSGSSYEQYF. CDR3 coding DNA: TGTGCTAGTGGTAGCGGGAGCTCCTACGAGCAGTACTTC.

This chain connects TRBV27 to TRBJ2-3; D is uncertain. Trimming removed 2 bases from V and 4 bases from J, with 1 base in between. In germline, CDR1 is MNHEY, CDR2 SMNVEV (reference sequence). This CDR3 is built from 11 residues. CDR3 in amino acids: CASSLADTQYF. CDR3 in DNA: TGTGCCAGCAGTTTAGCAGATACGCAGTATTTT.

V gene TRBV2 combines with J gene TRBJ2-1; D possibly corresponds to TRBD2 (5 bases). The germline V gene encodes CDR1 SNHLY and CDR2 FYNNEI. The CDR3 covers 13 residues. Trimming removed 7 bases from V and 9 bases from J, with 16 bases in between. The CDR3 nucleotides read TGTGCCAGCAATCGGGGAGACGTGGTTGAGCAGTTCTTC. As protein: CASNRGDVVEQFF.

The gene calls are TRBV21-1 and TRBJ1-4; the listed D gene, TRBD1, was not tested against the DNA. TRBV21-1 has pseudogene status. CDR3 length: 15 amino acids. CDR3 amino acids: CASSKDGRGQRKLFF. CDR3 nucleotides: TGTGCCAGCAGCAAAGACGGCAGGGGGCAGCGGAAACTGTTTTTT.

The chain carries TRBV7-6 and TRBJ2-3, with 13 bases matching TRBD2. Trimming at V came to 8 bases and at J to 3 bases, leaving 2 bases not matched to a gene. The CDR3 runs 14 residues. The germline gives CDR1 SGHVS, CDR2 FNYEAQ. The CDR3 DNA reads as TGTGCCAGCGGACTAGCGGGAGTGACAGATACGCAGTATTTT. Translated: CASGLAGVTDTQYF.

The genes are TRBV5-4 and TRBJ1-2, with TRBD1 as a possible D gene (5 bases). V gave up 5 bases and J gave up 0 bases, with 14 bases separating them. The V gene's germline CDR1 is SGHNT and CDR2 YYREEE (reference sequence). This CDR3 contains 15 residues. CDR3 sequence: CASRPEMGANYGYTF. In DNA form, the CDR3 reads TGTGCCAGCAGACCGGAGATGGGGGCTAACTATGGCTACACCTTC.

Note on this clone: An end of the junction does not agree with germline; a read error may underlie this. The rearrangement joins TRBV27 to TRBJ2-2; the D gene could be TRBD1 or TRBD2 (6 bases each). Looked up from germline, CDR1 is MNHEY and CDR2 is SMNVEV (reference sequence). The CDR3 contains 14 residues. The CDR3 protein is CAGSLIRGGGELFF. The CDR3 nucleotides are TGTGCCGGCAGTTTGATCAGGGGAGGCGGGGAGCTGTTTTTT.

On this clone itself: At one boundary the junction diverges from the germline segment, which might be a read error. This rearrangement joins TRBV7-7 to TRBJ2-2, with 7 nucleotides matching TRBD2. The CDR3 has 14 amino acids. Per germline, CDR1 SSHAT and CDR2 FNYEAQ (reference sequence). The DNA of the CDR3 is TGTGCTAGCAGCCCCCGACTAGCTGCCGGGGAGCTGTTTTTT. This sequence encodes CASSPRLAAGELFF.

The CDR3 DNA reads TGCGCCAGCAGCCAAGGCCGGGGCGAGACTAATGAAAAACTGTTTTTT. Translating it yields CASSQGRGETNEKLFF. The chain couples TRBV4-3 to TRBJ1-4, with a weak D call TRBD1 (5 bases). The CDR3 is made up of 16 amino acids. CDR1 is LGHNA and CDR2 is YSLEER in the germline V gene. V lost 1 base to trimming and J lost 2 bases, with 11 bases between them.

The chain links TRBV19 to TRBJ1-5, with 12 bases identical to TRBD1. This CDR3 comprises 15 residues. CDR1 is LNHDA, CDR2 SQIVND, per germline (reference sequence). Germline trimming cut 6 bases from V and 3 bases from J; bases unmatched to any gene: 3. CDR3 amino acids: CASSPGQGANQPQHF. The DNA for the CDR3 is TGTGCCAGTAGCCCGGGACAGGGGGCCAATCAGCCCCAGCATTTT.